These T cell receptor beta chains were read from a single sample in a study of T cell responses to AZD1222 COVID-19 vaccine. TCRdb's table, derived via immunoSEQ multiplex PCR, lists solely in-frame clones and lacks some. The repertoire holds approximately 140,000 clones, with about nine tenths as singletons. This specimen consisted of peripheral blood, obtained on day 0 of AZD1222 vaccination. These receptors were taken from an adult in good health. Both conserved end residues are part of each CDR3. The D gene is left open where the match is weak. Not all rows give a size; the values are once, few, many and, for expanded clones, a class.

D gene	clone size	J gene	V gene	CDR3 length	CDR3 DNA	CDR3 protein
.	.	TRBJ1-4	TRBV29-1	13	TGCAGCGTTGCGCAGATTACTAATGAAAAACTGTTTTTT	CSVAQITNEKLFF
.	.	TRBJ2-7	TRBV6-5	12	TGTGCCAGCACAGGGAACTCCTACGAGCAGTACTTC	CASTGNSYEQYF
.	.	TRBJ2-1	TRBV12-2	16	TGTGCAAGTCGCTCATGGGGGACAGGGGGACCGAGGGAGCAGTTCTTC	CASRSWGTGGPREQFF
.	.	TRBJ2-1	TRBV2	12	TGTGCCGGTAGTAGCGGCTACAATGAGCAGTTCTTC	CAGSSGYNEQFF
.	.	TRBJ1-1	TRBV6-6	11	TGTGCCAGCAACAGGGCCACTGAAGCTTTCTTT	CASNRATEAFF
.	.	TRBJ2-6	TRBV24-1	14	TGTGCCACCAGTTTGAGCTCTGGGGCCAACGTCCTGACTTTC	CATSLSSGANVLTF
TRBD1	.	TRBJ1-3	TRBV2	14	TGTGCCAGCGCCGGACTTAAGGGGGCGAACACCATATATTTT	CASAGLKGANTIYF
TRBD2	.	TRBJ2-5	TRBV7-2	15	TGTGCCAGCAGCTATAGCTGGGAGGGGACGGAGACCCAGTACTTC	CASSYSWEGTETQYF
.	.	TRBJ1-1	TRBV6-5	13	TGTGCCAGCAGGCGCCAAGGGAACACTGAAGCTTTCTTT	CASRRQGNTEAFF
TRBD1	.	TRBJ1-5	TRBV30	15	TGTGCCTGGATTAAGAAGGGGGCTGGCAATCAGCCCCAGCATTTT	CAWIKKGAGNQPQHF
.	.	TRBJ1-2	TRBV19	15	TGTGCCAGTAGTACAGACGGATTATCTAACTATGGCTACACCTTC	CASSTDGLSNYGYTF
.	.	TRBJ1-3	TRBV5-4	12	TGTGCCAGCAGCTTGGACGGTAGCACCATATATTTT	CASSLDGSTIYF
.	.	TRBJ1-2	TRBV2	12	TGTGCCAGCAGTACAAGCTCGAGTGGCTACACCTTC	CASSTSSSGYTF
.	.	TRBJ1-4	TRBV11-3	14	TGTGCCAGCAGCCCTACTAAGAGTAATGAAAAACTGTTTTTT	CASSPTKSNEKLFF
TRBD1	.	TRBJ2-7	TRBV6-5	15	TGTGCCAGCAGTTACCGAAGGGGACAGGGAGACGAGCAGTACTTC	CASSYRRGQGDEQYF
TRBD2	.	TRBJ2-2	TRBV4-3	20	TGCGCCAGCAGCCAAGAGTCCCTGGGTCCAGCGGGAGGGCGAACCGGGGAGCTGTTTTTT	CASSQESLGPAGGRTGELFF
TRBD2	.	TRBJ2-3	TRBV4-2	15	TGTGCCAGCAGCCAAGATCGTCTAGCGGGAGCAACGCAGTATTTT	CASSQDRLAGATQYF
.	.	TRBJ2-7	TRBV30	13	TGTGCCTCGAAAGGTCTGGAATCCTACGAGCAGTACTTC	CASKGLESYEQYF
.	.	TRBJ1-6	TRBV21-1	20	TGTGCCAGCAGCACACTCTGGACAGCAAACTTACCTACTGATAATTCACCCCTCCACTTT	CASSTLWTANLPTDNSPLHF
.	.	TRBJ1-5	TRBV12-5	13	TGTGCTGGCAACCCTCTTAGCAATCAGCCCCAGCATTTT	CAGNPLSNQPQHF
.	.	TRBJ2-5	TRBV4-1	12	TGCGCCAGCAGCGCCGCGGGAGAGACCCAGTACTTC	CASSAAGETQYF
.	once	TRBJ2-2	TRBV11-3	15	TGTGCCAGCAGCTTAGGCGGGCTTAACACCGGGGAGCTGTTTTTT	CASSLGGLNTGELFF
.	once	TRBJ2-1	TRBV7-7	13	TGTGCCAGCAGCCAGGGACATTACAATGAGCAGTTCTTC	CASSQGHYNEQFF
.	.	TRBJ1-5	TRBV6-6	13	TGTGCCGGGGGAGGGTGGTTTAATCAGCCCCAGCATTTT	CAGGGWFNQPQHF
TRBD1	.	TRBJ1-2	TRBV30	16	TGTGCCTGGAGTGTACATTCCGGAGGGGGCAAGAATGGCTACACCTTC	CAWSVHSGGGKNGYTF
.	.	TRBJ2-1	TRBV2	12	TGTGCCAGCAGAGAAGGGTGGAATGAGCAGTTCTTC	CASREGWNEQFF
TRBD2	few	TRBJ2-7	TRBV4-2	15	TGTGCCAGCAGGATAGGGACTAGCGGGTCCTACGAGCAGTACTTC	CASRIGTSGSYEQYF
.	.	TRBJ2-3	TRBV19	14	TGTGCCAGTAGGGGACTAACCAGGGGAGATACGCAGTATTTT	CASRGLTRGDTQYF
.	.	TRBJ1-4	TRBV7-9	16	TGTGCCAGCAGCTTAGGCCCGGGGCGCGTTAAGGAAAAACTGTTTTTT	CASSLGPGRVKEKLFF
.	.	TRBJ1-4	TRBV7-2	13	TGTGCCAGCAGCCTCCCGACTAATGAAAAACTGTTTTTT	CASSLPTNEKLFF
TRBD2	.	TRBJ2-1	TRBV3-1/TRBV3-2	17	TGTGCCAGCAGCCAAGATGTTGGGACTAGGGTTTACAATGAGCAGTTCTTC	CASSQDVGTRVYNEQFF
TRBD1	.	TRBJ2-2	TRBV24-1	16	TGTGCCACCAGTGATTTTCTGGACAGGGCCAACCGGGAGCTGTTTTTT	CATSDFLDRANRELFF
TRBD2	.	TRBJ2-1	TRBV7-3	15	TGTGCCAGCAGCTCCGGACTAGCGGATTACAATGAGCAGTTCTTC	CASSSGLADYNEQFF
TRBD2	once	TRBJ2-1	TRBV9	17	TGTGCCAGCAGCGTAGGACTACTAGCGGGGGGCGGAGGTGAGCAGTTCTTC	CASSVGLLAGGGGEQFF
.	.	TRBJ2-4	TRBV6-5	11	TGTGCCAGCAGTACAGGAAACATTCAGTACTTC	CASSTGNIQYF
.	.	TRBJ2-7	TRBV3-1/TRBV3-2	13	TGTGCCAGCAGCCAGGCCATAGCCTACGAGCAGTACTTC	CASSQAIAYEQYF
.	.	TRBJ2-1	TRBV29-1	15	TGCAGCGTTGCTCCCGCGGCTGTCCCCACCAATGAGCAGTTCTTC	CSVAPAAVPTNEQFF
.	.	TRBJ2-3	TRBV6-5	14	TGTGCCAGCAGCTCCGACGGACCCTTAGATACGCAGTATTTT	CASSSDGPLDTQYF
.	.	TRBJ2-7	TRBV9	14	TGTGCCAGCAGCGTAGAACGAGTCCCCTACGAGCAGTACTTC	CASSVERVPYEQYF
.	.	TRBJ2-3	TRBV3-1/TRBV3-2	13	TGTGCCAGCAGCCAAGGTGGGCTCTTACAGCAGTATTTT	CASSQGGLLQQYF
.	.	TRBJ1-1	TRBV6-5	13	TGTGCCAGCAGGGTTAAGGAGAACACTGAAGCTTTCTTT	CASRVKENTEAFF
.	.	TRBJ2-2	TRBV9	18	TGTGCCAGCAGCGTAGTGTACGAGGAACTTAGGATCGTCGGGGAGCTGTTTTTT	CASSVVYEELRIVGELFF
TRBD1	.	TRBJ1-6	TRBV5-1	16	TGCGCCAGCAGCTGGGAAGGACAGGGCGGGAATTCACCCCTCCACTTT	CASSWEGQGGNSPLHF
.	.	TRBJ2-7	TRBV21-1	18	TGTGCCAGCAGCAATGACCCTAAGATAACAGGGCCCCCCTACGAGCAGTACTTC	CASSNDPKITGPPYEQYF
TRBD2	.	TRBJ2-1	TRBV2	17	TGTGCCAGCAGTGCATTGCGGGGGGGCCGATCCTACAATGAGCAGTTCTTC	CASSALRGGRSYNEQFF
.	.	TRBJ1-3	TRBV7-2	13	TGTGCCAGCAGCCTAAATACTGGAAACACCATATATTTT	CASSLNTGNTIYF
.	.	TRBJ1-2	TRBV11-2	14	TGTGCCAGCAGCTTAGACAGGGCCGTCTATGGCTACACCTTC	CASSLDRAVYGYTF
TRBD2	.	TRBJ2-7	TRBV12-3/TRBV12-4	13	TGTGCCAGCAGTCAGGAGACGCGCGGGGGGCTGTACTTC	CASSQETRGGLYF
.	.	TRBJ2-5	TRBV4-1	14	TGCGCCAGCAGCCAACTGAGAGTCTGGGAGACCCAGTACTTC	CASSQLRVWETQYF
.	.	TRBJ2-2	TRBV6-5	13	TGTGCTGTGGACAGAGAGAACACCGGGGAGCTGTTTTTT	CAVDRENTGELFF
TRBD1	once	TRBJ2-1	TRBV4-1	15	TGCGCCAGCAGCCGCACAGGGGGTCCCTACAATGAGCAGTTCTTC	CASSRTGGPYNEQFF
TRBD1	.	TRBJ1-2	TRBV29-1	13	TGCAGCGCCTCGACAGGGGCGCAATATGGCTACACCTTC	CSASTGAQYGYTF
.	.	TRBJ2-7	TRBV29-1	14	TGCAGCGTTGATCCGGGACTGGGAACTTCCGAGCAGTACTTC	CSVDPGLGTSEQYF
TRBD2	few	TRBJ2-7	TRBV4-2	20	TGTGCCAGCAGCCAAGTAAGGACTAGCGGGAGGGCCAGGGCTAAGAGCGAGCAGTACTTC	CASSQVRTSGRARAKSEQYF